This TCR beta chain was sequenced for a study of cytomegalovirus exposure and HLA in healthy donors (dated by TCRdb to about 2017). Notes on the research overall: The roughly 670 repertoires of the first cohort and the roughly 110 validation repertoires were produced on the same platform, according to a later analysis. The study was designed to test whether signatures of past pathogen exposure could be identified by cataloging public T cell receptors. A separate validation cohort of over a hundred different subjects was used in addition to the roughly 640-subject first cohort. The study combined high-throughput TCR immunosequencing, statistical association of individual TCRs with disease status, and machine learning to predict cytomegalovirus infection status.

On the study overall, not on this receptor specifically: In both the original and validation cohorts, the classifier was reported to diagnose cytomegalovirus status with high specificity and sensitivity. A later analysis had no HLA typing for the validation cohort, so co-occurrence there was scored across all 110 or so repertoires. Across donors, most TCR sequences were observed very rarely, whereas some public TCRs were present in many individuals. Of the cluster scores, about 94% were above 0 in a later analysis, which found that TCRs clustered in the first cohort also tended to co-occur in the 110 or so validation repertoires. The study gave a list of 150 to 200 TCR beta chains associated with cytomegalovirus. The authors suggested that the approach could potentially be generalized to other disease states and immunological phenotypes. In vitro tests confirmed that a few of the cytomegalovirus-associated TCR beta chains recognize cytomegalovirus antigens.

In regard to this clone: Its antigen is currently not known. Per-nucleotide qualities are absent, and no much larger clonotype sits a single base away.

The library came from the immunoSEQ multiplex PCR assay. Regarding the original processing steps: To diagnose cytomegalovirus status from the catalog of TCR beta chain sequences, a statistical classification framework was built. This is the immuneACCESS table as TCRdb keeps it, with only in-frame sequences that have V and J called. A part of the clones is gone; compared with another copy, unresolved V genes explain less than half, and the rest is unexplained. The V and J calls and clone size come from that table; D and trimming were worked out from the DNA. The sample yields about 120,000 clones; more than 70% were counted once. The ten largest clonotypes hold nearly 5% of the sample. The donors belonged to the validation cohort of over a hundred subjects, which was separate from the roughly 700-subject first cohort. The germline V gene yields SGHTA for CDR1 and FQGNSA for CDR2. Its CDR3 holds 17 amino acids, cysteine through phenylalanine. Only the CDR3 region is kept as DNA, spanning 51 bases read in frame from base 1. V is cut back by 5 bases and J by 0 bases, with 12 bases in the junction unmatched.

The chain joins TRBV7-2 to TRBJ1-1; the central 7 bases match TRBD1. This receptor was obtained from a man aged 18 to 30 in good health and CMV-seronegative. The sequenced material came from PBMCs. The nucleotide sequence is given as TGTGCCAGCAGCCGAGGGGGCGTTGGGGTTTTGAACACTGAAGCTTTCTTT. Its protein reads: CASSRGGVGVLNTEAFF.